This T cell receptor (beta chain) was recorded in a study of cytomegalovirus exposure and HLA in healthy donors. Worth noting for this clone: The antigen is unknown.

Whole-study findings and limits: A few chains tied to CMV proved CMV antigen-specific in vitro. Reportedly, HLA-A and HLA-B alleles of most subjects were accurately predicted from TCR beta. Later analysis identified several of the most significant clusters that appeared linked to common viral pathogens.

Researchers ran the PCR with 60 Vbeta and 13 Jbeta primers. The protocol was immunoSEQ multiplex PCR, while the TCRdb copy is restricted to in-frame clones and leaves out a portion. The sample contains under 150,000 clones, over 70% of which appear only once. The receptor was isolated from a man aged 35-49 years in good health and CMV-seropositive. Sequenced input: PBMCs.

The CDR3 spells CASSQLAGWQETQYF. In DNA form, the CDR3 reads TGCGCCAGCAGCCAGCTAGCGGGATGGCAAGAGACCCAGTACTTC. The chain links TRBV4-1 to TRBJ2-5; 9 nucleotides line up with TRBD2. The V and J ends lost 3 bases and 2 bases, in that order; junction bases with no gene match: 4. This CDR3 is 15 amino acids long. The V gene's germline CDR1 is MGHRA and CDR2 YSYEKL.